This TCR beta chain came from a study of blood T cell repertoires in COVID-19. The data were produced by immunoSEQ multiplex PCR, yet TCRdb's version contains in-frame clones alone and is incomplete. This sample has about 60,000 clones, with 65% to 90% found just once. Germline V gives CDR1 LGHDT, CDR2 YNNKEL (reference sequence). The CDR3 extends over 15 amino acids. V gave up 4 bases and J gave up 5 bases; unmatched junction bases: 6. V usage is TRBV3-1 (or the pseudogene TRBV3-2) and J usage is TRBJ2-5; 11 nucleotides agree with TRBD2. This TCR derives from a human donor in a cohort sampled during active COVID-19. Sequencing input: peripheral blood. CDR3 in DNA: TGTGCCAGCAGCCCGCGACTAGCGGGGAAGGAGACCCAGTACTTC. Translation gives CASSPRLAGKETQYF.